The clone carrying this T cell receptor (beta chain) was seen a handful of times. Its antigen remains unknown. This specimen belongs to a study of regulatory T cells in long-lasting Graves disease. Points from the study as a whole: For persistent Graves' patients, TCR diversity was lower than for newly diagnosed ones.

Time point denoted: newly diagnosed GD, antithyroid drugs for less than 3 months. The TCR library was prepared using RNA isolated from PBMCs. The CDR3 consists of 16 residues. V was shortened by 1 base and J by 9 bases, with 20 bases between the two germline ends. CDR1 MNHEY and CDR2 SVGEGT come from the germline V gene. CDR3 regions were amplified by Arm-PCR using iRepertoire HTBI primers to build TCR beta libraries. TCRdb recomputed calls from the multiplex PCR reads with MiXCR, one row per CDR3 protein. The table lists 550,000 to 700,000 distinct CDR3 sequences, 16% of them singletons. These data are also associated with another study on T cells in Graves' hyperthyroidism and ophthalmopathy.

The genes are TRBV6-2 or TRBV6-3 and TRBJ2-3; D assignment may be TRBD1 or TRBD2 (7 bases each). Specimen: peripheral blood mononuclear cells (PBMCs), collected at new diagnosis, from a patient treated with antithyroid drugs. This receptor was obtained from a man aged 18 to 35 with Graves disease. CDR3 protein: CASSYLREGALGTQYF. CDR3 coding DNA: TGTGCCAGCAGTTACTTGAGGGAGGGGGCCCTGGGCACGCAGTATTTT.